Below are 15 T cell receptor beta chains sequenced from a single sample in a study of CD8 T cells in Susac syndrome. It was with random hexamers that roughly 0.5 to 1 ug RNA was reverse transcribed. Using its own MiXCR run on the immunoSEQ multiplex PCR reads, TCRdb lists one record per CDR3 protein. The sample carries 200,000 or so distinct CDR3 sequences, around 95% recorded once. Sequenced sample: CD4+ T cells from PBMCs. The receptors here all came from a human donor with multiple sclerosis.

V is TRBV4-3 and J is TRBJ2-1; tentative D call: TRBD2 (5 bases). The V gene's germline CDR1 is LGHNA and CDR2 YSLEER. With 0 bases removed from V and 5 bases from J, the gap between germline ends came to 11 bases. The CDR3 sequence is 15 residues long. This CDR3 is CASSQDRRAHNEQFF. The DNA of the CDR3 is TGCGCCAGCAGCCAAGATAGGCGGGCGCACAATGAGCAGTTCTTC.

The J gene is TRBJ2-1, the V gene TRBV7-3, with 11 bases lining up with TRBD2. The J segment lost 4 bases and the V segment lost 2 bases, leaving 7 bases of the junction unmatched. Germline CDR1 is SGHTA and CDR2 is FQGTGA. CDR3 length equals 17 residues. CDR3 sequence (DNA): TGTGCCAGCAGCTTATTGGCTAGCGGGGGGTATTACAATGAGCAGTTCTTC. Translation gives CASSLLASGGYYNEQFF.

The rearrangement uses TRBV7-9 and TRBJ1-1; the D gene is possibly TRBD1 (5 bases). Germline V gives CDR1 SEHNR, CDR2 FQNEAQ (reference sequence). CDR3 length: 12 residues. V shed 5 bases and J shed 10 bases, with 14 bases lying between them. CDR3 protein: CASSARDVGAFF. The CDR3 DNA sequence: TGTGCCAGCAGCGCCAGGGACGTTGGAGCTTTCTTT.

The chain carries TRBV12-3 or TRBV12-4 and TRBJ1-2, with TRBD1 matching over 7 bases. The CDR3 runs 14 residues. Germline trimming cut 8 bases from V and 6 bases from J; bases unmatched to any gene: 12. CDR3 nucleotides: TGTGCCAGCTCCAGAGGCCGACAGGGAGATGGCTACACCTTC. Encoded protein: CASSRGRQGDGYTF.

The chain uses TRBV11-3 and TRBJ2-4; D unresolved. Germline CDR1 reads SGHNT; CDR2 reads YENEEA. V shed 8 bases and J shed 2 bases, with 16 bases lying between them. This CDR3 contains 15 residues. Here the CDR3 reads CASRSGSSSKNIQYF. CDR3 nucleotides: TGTGCCAGCCGTTCAGGTTCCTCGTCCAAAAACATTCAGTACTTC.

The V and J genes are TRBV20-1 and TRBJ2-7; D is perhaps TRBD1 or TRBD2 (6 bases each). CDR1 and CDR2 (germline): DFQATT, SNEGSKA (reference sequence). The germline V and J ends were trimmed by 5 bases and 2 bases, with 19 bases remaining between them. This CDR3 has 15 amino acids. In DNA form, the CDR3 reads TGCAGTGCTCGCACCCCGGGGGCAGCCACCTACGAGCAGTACTTC. This translates into CSARTPGAATYEQYF.

The chain links TRBV4-1 to TRBJ2-2; possible D gene TRBD1, 6 bases. Germline-derived CDR1 and CDR2 are MGHRA and YSYEKL. V shed 0 bases and J shed 7 bases, with 15 bases lying between them. The CDR3 has 16 amino acids. The CDR3 DNA reads TGCGCCAGCAGCCAAGATTGGCTGGGGGCATTCGGGGAGCTGTTTTTT. Translating gives CASSQDWLGAFGELFF.

V is TRBV30 and J is TRBJ2-1, with unresolved D. This CDR3 region has 12 residues. Trimming took 5 bases from V and 5 from J, leaving 10 bases between them. Germline-derived CDR1 and CDR2 are GTSNPN and SVGIG (reference sequence). The CDR3 DNA is TGTGCCTGGGTCTTTAAAAACAATGAGCAGTTCTTC. Translated, it gives CAWVFKNNEQFF.

V usage is TRBV2 and J usage is TRBJ2-1, with TRBD1 as a possible D gene (5 bases). Germline CDR1 is SNHLY and CDR2 is FYNNEI. Trimming left V 4 bases short and J 7 bases short, with 11 bases between. The CDR3 is 13 amino acids. CDR3 region: CASSGGVRNEQFF. CDR3 coding DNA: TGTGCCAGCAGTGGGGGCGTCCGGAATGAGCAGTTCTTC.

The chain links TRBV6-5 to TRBJ2-7, with D possibly TRBD2 on 6 matching bases. Germline V gene data show CDR1 as MNHEY and CDR2 as SVGAGI. This CDR3 contains 15 residues. V lost 6 bases, J lost 1 base, and 16 bases lay in between. The CDR3 is CASSSWEAASYEQYF. CDR3 DNA: TGTGCCAGCAGCTCCTGGGAGGCAGCTTCCTACGAGCAGTACTTC.

The chain employs TRBV3-1 and TRBJ2-7; D might be TRBD2 (5 bases). The CDR3 has 15 amino acids. Germline V lookup: CDR1 LGHDT, CDR2 YNNKEL (reference sequence). The V gene lost 7 bases and the J gene lost 4 bases, with 20 bases spanning the gap. CDR3 sequence reads: CASKGRSGRAYEQYF. The CDR3 nucleotides are TGTGCCAGCAAAGGCAGGAGCGGCAGAGCATACGAGCAGTACTTC.

With respect to this clonotype: At one end the junction does not follow the germline gene, possibly because of a read error. This sequence joins TRBV10-3 and TRBJ1-1; the D is unclear. The CDR3 has 13 residues. The germline CDR1 and CDR2 sequences are ENHRY and SYGVKD. The CDR3 DNA reads as TGTGCCAGCAGTCTCGACTGGAACACTGAAGCTTTCTTT. This gives the protein CASSLDWNTEAFF.

The V gene is TRBV3-1, the J gene TRBJ2-6; D is unclear. The germline V gene has CDR1 LGHDT and CDR2 YNNKEL (reference sequence). The CDR3 has 21 residues. V was trimmed by 0 bases and J by 0 bases, leaving 21 bases between them. The CDR3 sequence is CASSQDQPSTAPSSGANVLTF. DNA for the CDR3: TGTGCCAGCAGCCAAGATCAACCGTCGACCGCTCCCAGCTCTGGGGCCAACGTCCTGACTTTC.

The rearrangement joins TRBV25-1 to TRBJ2-5; no reliable D call. In germline, CDR1 is MGHDK, CDR2 SYGVNS. The CDR3 totals 14 residues. The germline V and J ends were trimmed by 2 bases and 1 base, with 8 bases remaining between them. In DNA form, the CDR3 reads TGTGCCAGCAGTGAACAAGAAAGCCAAGAGACCCAGTACTTC. Translated, it gives CASSEQESQETQYF. Complete variable domain (other parts from reference TRBV25-1 and TRBJ2-5): EADIYQTPRYLVIGTGKKITLECSQTMGHDKMYWYQQDPGMELHLIHYSYGVNSTEKGDLSSESTVSRIRTEHFPLTLESARPSHTSQYLCASSEQESQETQYFGPGTRLLVL.

The chain uses TRBV7-3 and TRBJ1-1, with D uncertain. This CDR3 has 16 amino acids. CDR1 and CDR2 (germline): SGHTA, FQGTGA. Trimming stripped 5 bases from V and 1 base from J, with 17 bases between. The CDR3 protein is CASSPAGDPGNTEAFF. In nucleotides, the CDR3 is TGTGCCAGCAGCCCTGCAGGAGATCCAGGGAACACTGAAGCTTTCTTT.